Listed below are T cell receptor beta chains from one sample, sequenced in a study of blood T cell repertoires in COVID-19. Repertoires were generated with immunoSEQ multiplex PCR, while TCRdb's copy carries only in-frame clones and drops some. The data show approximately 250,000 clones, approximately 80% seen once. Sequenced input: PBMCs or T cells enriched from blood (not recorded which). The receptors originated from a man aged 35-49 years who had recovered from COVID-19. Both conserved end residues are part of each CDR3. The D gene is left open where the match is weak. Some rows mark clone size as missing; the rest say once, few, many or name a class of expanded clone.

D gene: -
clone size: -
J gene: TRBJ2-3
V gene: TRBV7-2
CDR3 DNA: TGTGCCAGCAGCTTAGGACGGGGGAGCACAGATACGCAGTATTTT
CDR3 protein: CASSLGRGSTDTQYF

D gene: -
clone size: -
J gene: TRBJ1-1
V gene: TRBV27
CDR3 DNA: TGTGCCAGCAGTTTGGTGTGGGGCGCAGGCGCTGAAGCTTTCTTT
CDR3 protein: CASSLVWGAGAEAFF

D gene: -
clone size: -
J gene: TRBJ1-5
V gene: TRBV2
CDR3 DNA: TGTGCCAGCAGCGCTATTAATCAGCCCCAGCATTTT
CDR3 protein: CASSAINQPQHF

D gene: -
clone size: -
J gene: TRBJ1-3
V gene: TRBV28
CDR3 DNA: TGTGCCAGCAGTTTCTATGCTCGTGTACGGGACTCTGGAAACACCATATATTTT
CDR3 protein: CASSFYARVRDSGNTIYF

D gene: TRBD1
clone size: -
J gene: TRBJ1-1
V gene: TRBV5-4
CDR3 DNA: TGTGCCAGCAGCCCCGAAGACAGGGAAGGCACTGAAGCTTTCTTT
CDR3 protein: CASSPEDREGTEAFF

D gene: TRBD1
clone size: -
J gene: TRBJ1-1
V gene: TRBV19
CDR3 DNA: TGTGCCAGTAGCCCGGGACAGCATGAAGCTTTCTTT
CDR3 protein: CASSPGQHEAFF

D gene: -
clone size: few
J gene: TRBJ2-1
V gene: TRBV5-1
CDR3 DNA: TGCGCCAGCAGCCCCCATAGACAGGGGACTAACAATGAGCAGTTCTTC
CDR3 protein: CASSPHRQGTNNEQFF

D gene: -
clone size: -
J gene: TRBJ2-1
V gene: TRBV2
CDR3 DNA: TGTGCCAGCAGTGAAGCGGGGAGAGCCTACAATGAGCAGTTCTTC
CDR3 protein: CASSEAGRAYNEQFF

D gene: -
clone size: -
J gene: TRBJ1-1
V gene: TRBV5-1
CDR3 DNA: TGCGCCAGCAGCTTGATGGGGCTAGTGAACACTGAAGCTTTCTTT
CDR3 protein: CASSLMGLVNTEAFF

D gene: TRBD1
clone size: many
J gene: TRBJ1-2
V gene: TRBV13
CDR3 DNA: TGTGCCAGCAGCCGGGACAGGGACCCTTCCGGCTACACCTTC
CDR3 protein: CASSRDRDPSGYTF

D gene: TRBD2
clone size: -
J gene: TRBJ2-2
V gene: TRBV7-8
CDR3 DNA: TGTGCCAGCAGCTTAAGAGCCGTCCTAGCGGGGGGGAAGAACACCGGGGAGCTGTTTTTT
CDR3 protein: CASSLRAVLAGGKNTGELFF

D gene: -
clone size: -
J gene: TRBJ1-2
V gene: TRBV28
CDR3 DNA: TGTGCCAGCAGTTCCACGACAGTCAACTATGGCTACACCTTC
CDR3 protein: CASSSTTVNYGYTF

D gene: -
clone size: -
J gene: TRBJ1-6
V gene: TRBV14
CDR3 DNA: TGTGCCAGCAGCCAAGTTTCCGGGATAAGCTCCTATAATTCACCCCTCCACTTT
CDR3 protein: CASSQVSGISSYNSPLHF

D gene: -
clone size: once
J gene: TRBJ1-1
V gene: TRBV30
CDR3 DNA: TGTGCCTGGAGTCGCGGCACTGAAGCTTTCTTT
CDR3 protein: CAWSRGTEAFF

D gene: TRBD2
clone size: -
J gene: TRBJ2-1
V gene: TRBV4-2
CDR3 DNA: TGTGCCAGCAGCCACCAAGCGGGGGGGCCCAATGAGCAGTTCTTC
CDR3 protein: CASSHQAGGPNEQFF

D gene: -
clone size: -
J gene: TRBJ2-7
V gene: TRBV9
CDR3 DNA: TGTGCCAGCAGCGTAGGGGTTGGAGGGGAGTGGGACGAGCAGTACTTC
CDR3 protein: CASSVGVGGEWDEQYF

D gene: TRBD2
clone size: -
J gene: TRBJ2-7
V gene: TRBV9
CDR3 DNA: TGTGCCAGCAGCGTAGCTCGAAAACTAGCGGGAGGGTGTGAAGACGAGCAGTACTTC
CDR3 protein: CASSVARKLAGGCEDEQYF

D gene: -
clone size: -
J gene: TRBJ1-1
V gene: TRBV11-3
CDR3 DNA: TGTGCCAGCAGCTTCTCGAACACTGAAGCTTTCTTT
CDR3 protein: CASSFSNTEAFF

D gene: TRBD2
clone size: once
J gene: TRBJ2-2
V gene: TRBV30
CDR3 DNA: TGTGCCTGGACGGGCGGACTAGCGGGGGGATTTCGGACCGGGGAGCTGTTTTTT
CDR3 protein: CAWTGGLAGGFRTGELFF

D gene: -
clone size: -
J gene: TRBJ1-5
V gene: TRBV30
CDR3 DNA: TGTGCCTGGGGAGGACAGATCAATCAGCCCCAGCATTTT
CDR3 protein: CAWGGQINQPQHF

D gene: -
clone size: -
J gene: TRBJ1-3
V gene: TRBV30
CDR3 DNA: TGTGCCTGGGGCCAGGTCTTCTCTGGAAACACCATATATTTT
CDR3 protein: CAWGQVFSGNTIYF

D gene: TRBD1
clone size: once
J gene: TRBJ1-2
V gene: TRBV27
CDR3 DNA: TGTGCCAGCAGTTTCGCCGGGACAGGGATCTATGGCTACACCTTC
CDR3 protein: CASSFAGTGIYGYTF

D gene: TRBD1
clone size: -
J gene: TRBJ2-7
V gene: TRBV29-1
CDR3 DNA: TGCAGCGTGGGTAAGGGACAGGACCTCTACGAGCAGTACTTC
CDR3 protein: CSVGKGQDLYEQYF

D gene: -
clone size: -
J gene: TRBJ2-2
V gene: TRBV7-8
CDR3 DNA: TGTGCCAGCAGCTCGGGAGGGGAGCTGTTTTTT
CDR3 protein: CASSSGGELFF

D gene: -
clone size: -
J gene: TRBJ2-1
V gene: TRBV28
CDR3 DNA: TGTGCCAGCAGCGCACGATCCAACAGAAATGAGCAGTTCTTC
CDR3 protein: CASSARSNRNEQFF

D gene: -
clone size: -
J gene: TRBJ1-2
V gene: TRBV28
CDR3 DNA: TGTGCCAGCAGTCCTCTTCACTATGGCTACACCTTC
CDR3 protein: CASSPLHYGYTF

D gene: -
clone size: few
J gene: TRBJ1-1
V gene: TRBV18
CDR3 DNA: TGTGCCAGCTCAGTTCAGGGGAACACTGAAGCTTTCTTT
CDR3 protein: CASSVQGNTEAFF

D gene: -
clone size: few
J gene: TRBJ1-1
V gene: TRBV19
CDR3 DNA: TGTGCCAGTAGTATATTGGTTGGGGAGCCCATGAACACTGAAGCTTTCTTT
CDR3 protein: CASSILVGEPMNTEAFF

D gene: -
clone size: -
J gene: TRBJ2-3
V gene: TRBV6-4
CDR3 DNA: TGTGCCAGCAGCACCCAAGGACTGAGCACAGATACGCAGTATTTT
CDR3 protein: CASSTQGLSTDTQYF

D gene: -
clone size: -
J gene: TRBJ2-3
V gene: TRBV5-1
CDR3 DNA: TGCGCCAGCAGCTTGGGAGTCGCAGATACGCAGTATTTT
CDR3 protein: CASSLGVADTQYF

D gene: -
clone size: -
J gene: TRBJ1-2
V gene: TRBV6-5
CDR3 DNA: TGTGCCAGCCAACTCTCCGGGGGCTATGGCTACACCTTC
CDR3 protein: CASQLSGGYGYTF

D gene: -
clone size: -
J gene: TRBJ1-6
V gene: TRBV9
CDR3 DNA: TGTGCCAGCAGCGTAGGGGAGGAGGCACCCCTCCACTTT
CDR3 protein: CASSVGEEAPLHF

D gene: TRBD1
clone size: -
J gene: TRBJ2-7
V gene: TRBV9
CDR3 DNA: TGTGCCAGCAGCACGGCGGGACAGGGTCGTTCCTACGAGCAGTACTTC
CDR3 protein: CASSTAGQGRSYEQYF

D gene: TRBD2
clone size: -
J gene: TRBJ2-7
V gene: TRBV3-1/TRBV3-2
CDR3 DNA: TGTGCCAGCAGCCCGGGGGGGCGGGGCGAGCAGTACTTC
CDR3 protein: CASSPGGRGEQYF

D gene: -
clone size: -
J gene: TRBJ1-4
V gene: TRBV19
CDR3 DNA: TGTGCCAGTAGTACTCAGGGTTATGGTGAAAAACTGTTTTTT
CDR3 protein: CASSTQGYGEKLFF

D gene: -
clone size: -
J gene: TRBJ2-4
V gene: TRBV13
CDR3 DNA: TGTGCCAGCAGCTTAAGAAGTAGACTAGCCAAAAACATTCAGTACTTC
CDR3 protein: CASSLRSRLAKNIQYF

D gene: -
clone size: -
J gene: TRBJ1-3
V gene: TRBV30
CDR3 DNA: TGTGCCTGGAGTGTTAGCATCGGGTCCTTCTCTGGAAACACCATATATTTT
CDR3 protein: CAWSVSIGSFSGNTIYF

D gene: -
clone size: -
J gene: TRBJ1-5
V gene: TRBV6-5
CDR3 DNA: TGTGCCAGCAGAGACGGGGGTCGAGGCAATCAGCCCCAGCATTTT
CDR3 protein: CASRDGGRGNQPQHF

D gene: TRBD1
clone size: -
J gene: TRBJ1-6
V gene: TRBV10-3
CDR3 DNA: TGTGCCATCAGTCTTCAGGGGGCAGGTAATTCACCCCTCCACTTT
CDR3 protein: CAISLQGAGNSPLHF

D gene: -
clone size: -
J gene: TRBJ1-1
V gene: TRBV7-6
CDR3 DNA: TGTGCCAGCAGCTTTCAGGGCTCAAACACTGAAGCTTTCTTT
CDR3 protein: CASSFQGSNTEAFF

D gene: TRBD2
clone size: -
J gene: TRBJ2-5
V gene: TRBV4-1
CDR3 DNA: TGCGCCAGCAGCCAAGGCGCCTCTAGCGGGCCTCAAGAGACCCAGTACTTC
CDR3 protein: CASSQGASSGPQETQYF

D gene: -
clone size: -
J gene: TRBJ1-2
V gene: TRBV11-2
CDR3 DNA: TGTGCCAGCAGCTTAGAACGCGGGGCACTTAACTATGGCTACACCTTC
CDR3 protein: CASSLERGALNYGYTF

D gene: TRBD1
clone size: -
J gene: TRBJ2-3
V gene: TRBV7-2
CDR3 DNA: TGTGCCAGCAGCTTAGGGGAAACAGGGGGCCAAGATACGCAGTATTTT
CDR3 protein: CASSLGETGGQDTQYF

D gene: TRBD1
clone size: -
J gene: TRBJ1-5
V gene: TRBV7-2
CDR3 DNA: TGTGCCAGCGGGGACAGCGTGTATCAGCCCCAGCATTTT
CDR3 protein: CASGDSVYQPQHF

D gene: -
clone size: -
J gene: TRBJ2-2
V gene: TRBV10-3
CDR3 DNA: TGTGCCATCCGGGGATTCGGAGGGCCCGGGGAGCTGTTTTTT
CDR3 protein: CAIRGFGGPGELFF

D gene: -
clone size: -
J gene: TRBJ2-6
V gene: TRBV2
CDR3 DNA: TGTGCCAGCACTAAGACATTCTCTGGGGCCAACGTCCTGACTTTC
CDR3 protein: CASTKTFSGANVLTF

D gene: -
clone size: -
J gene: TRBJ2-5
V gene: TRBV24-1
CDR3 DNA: TGTGCCACCGGCGGGAACCAAGAGACCCAGTACTTC
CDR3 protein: CATGGNQETQYF

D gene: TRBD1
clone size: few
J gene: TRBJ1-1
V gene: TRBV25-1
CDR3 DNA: TGTGCCAGCAGTGCCCGGGACAGGGGGCCTACTGAAGCTTTCTTT
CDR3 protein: CASSARDRGPTEAFF

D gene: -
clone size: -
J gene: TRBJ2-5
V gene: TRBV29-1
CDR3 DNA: TGCAGCTACGCCTCGGGCGGGGAGACCCAGTACTTC
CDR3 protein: CSYASGGETQYF

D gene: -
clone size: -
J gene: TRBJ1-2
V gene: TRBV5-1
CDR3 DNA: TGCGCCAGCAGCTCAGTTACCCCGGGACTCTCTACCGGCTACACCTTC
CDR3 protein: CASSSVTPGLSTGYTF

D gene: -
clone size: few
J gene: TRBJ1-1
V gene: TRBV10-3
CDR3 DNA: TGTGCCATCAGTGAGTCGTCGGGACAGAACACTGAAGCTTTCTTT
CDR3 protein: CAISESSGQNTEAFF